Below are 2 T cell receptor beta chains sequenced from a single sample in a study of blood T cell repertoires in COVID-19. Produced via immunoSEQ multiplex PCR; TCRdb's table is partial and in-frame only. The repertoire holds 350,000 to 450,000 clones, with 80% to 90% as singletons. The specimen sequenced was peripheral blood. The receptors come from a man between 35 and 55 years old with acute or convalescent COVID-19.

V and J are TRBV2 and TRBJ1-2; 7 bases line up with TRBD1. The CDR3 extends over 16 amino acids. Germline V gene sequence: CDR1 SNHLY, CDR2 FYNNEI. V trimming: 6 bases; J trimming: 2 bases; junction bases outside the gene matches: 12. This CDR3 is CASRGAGTVINYGYTF. The DNA of the CDR3 is TGTGCCAGCAGGGGGGCCGGGACAGTGATAAACTATGGCTACACCTTC.

This chain connects TRBV7-9 to TRBJ2-1, with TRBD2 matching over 8 bases. The CDR3 covers 12 residues. After removal of 4 bases from V and 9 bases from J, the junction contained 2 bases not matched to a gene. Germline CDR1 and CDR2: SEHNR and FQNEAQ (reference sequence). The CDR3 spells CASSWTSFEQFF. The DNA for the CDR3 is TGTGCCAGCAGCTGGACTAGCTTTGAGCAGTTCTTC.